This T cell receptor beta chain originates from a study of T cell responses to AZD1222 COVID-19 vaccine. Overall study findings and caveats: Close to half of all spike-specific TCRs reportedly target regions of the variants that are unmutated. The donor cohort was predominantly white British with a female majority, and clonal diversity may have been underestimated. Repertoire samples came only from after the peak T cell response.

Profiling relied on immunoSEQ multiplex PCR, and the TCRdb table lists in-frame clones only, not all of them. The table lists tens of thousands of clones, 86% of them singletons. The germline V and J ends were trimmed by 4 bases and 1 base, with 10 bases remaining between them. Germline values: CDR1 MNHEY, CDR2 SVGAGI. CDR3 length equals 14 residues. Of note for this clone: The target antigen is unknown.

This TCR was recovered from an adult in good health. The specimen was peripheral blood, collected on day 0 of AZD1222 vaccination. This sequence joins TRBV6-5 and TRBJ2-5; the D is unclear. Here the CDR3 reads CASSSLWSQETQYF. The DNA of the CDR3 is TGTGCCAGCAGTTCTCTATGGTCCCAAGAGACCCAGTACTTC.